What follows are 7 T cell receptor beta chains derived from one specimen sequenced in a study of blood T cell repertoires in COVID-19. Sequencing was performed with immunoSEQ multiplex PCR; in TCRdb, only in-frame clones are kept and a portion is missing. The sample carries under 95,000 clones, roughly 80% recorded once. The sequenced sample was peripheral blood. The origin of the receptors is a man between 50 and 59 years old with acute or convalescent COVID-19.

V gene TRBV19 combines with J gene TRBJ1-1; 8 bases fit TRBD1. Unmatched junction bases numbered 8, after V lost 7 bases and J lost 4 bases. Germline loops: CDR1 LNHDA, CDR2 SQIVND (reference sequence). The CDR3 loop spans 14 amino acids. CDR3 coding DNA: TGTGCCAGTAAGATCAGGGGGCAGGTCACTGAAGCTTTCTTT. It specifies CASKIRGQVTEAFF. The full variable domain, its missing parts supplied by reference TRBV19 and TRBJ1-1, is DGGITQSPKYLFRKEGQNVTLSCEQNLNHDAMYWYRQDPGQGLRLIYYSQIVNDFQKGDIAEGYSVSREKKESFPLTVTSAQKNPTAFYLCASKIRGQVTEAFFGQGTRLTVV.

The J gene is TRBJ2-7, the V gene TRBV6-6; 9 bases agree with TRBD1. The CDR3 totals 14 residues. V lost 4 bases and J lost 2; bases outside the gene matches: 3. Germline V CDR1 and CDR2: MNHNY, SVGAGI (reference sequence). CDR3 protein: CASSLTGGTYEQYF. The DNA for the CDR3 is TGTGCCAGCAGTTTGACAGGGGGGACCTACGAGCAGTACTTC.

This CDR3 reads CASSRTGSYEQYF. The CDR3 nucleotides read TGTGCCAGCAGCCGCACAGGGTCGTACGAGCAGTACTTC. This chain joins TRBV6-2 or TRBV6-3 and TRBJ2-7, with a possible D match to TRBD1 (6 bases). Germline V gene sequence: CDR1 MNHEY, CDR2 SVGEGT. V lost 6 bases, J lost 4 bases, and 13 bases lay in between. The CDR3 extends over 13 amino acids.

The chain carries TRBV7-3 and TRBJ1-1; D is uncertain. Germline V gene data show CDR1 as SGHTA and CDR2 as FQGTGA. The CDR3 runs to 13 residues. V lost 5 bases and J 6 bases, leaving 13 bases between the germline ends. The CDR3 protein is CASSPRVTPEAFF. The CDR3 DNA reads TGTGCCAGCAGCCCGCGTGTTACCCCTGAAGCTTTCTTT. Supplemented by reference TRBV7-3 and TRBJ1-1, the full variable domain reads GAGVSQTPSNKVTEKGKYVELRCDPISGHTALYWYRQSLGQGPEFLIYFQGTGAADDSGLPNDRFFAVRPEGSVSTLKIQRTERGDSAVYLCASSPRVTPEAFFGQGTRLTVV.

CDR3 in amino acids: CASSQGLAKNIQYF. DNA for the CDR3: TGTGCCAGTAGCCAGGGGTTGGCCAAAAACATTCAGTACTTC. This chain uses TRBV19 with TRBJ2-4, with D possibly being TRBD1 (6 bases). CDR1 is LNHDA and CDR2 is SQIVND in the germline V gene (reference sequence). The germline V and J ends were trimmed by 6 bases and 1 base, with 10 bases remaining between them. There are 14 residues in the CDR3.

The chain recombines TRBV18 with TRBJ1-1; D call uncertain. V lost 3 bases, J lost 6 bases, and 8 bases lay in between. CDR1 is KGHSH and CDR2 is LQKENI in the germline V gene. This CDR3 is 12 amino acids long. CDR3 nucleotide sequence: TGTGCCAGCTCACCCGAGAGGGCTGAAGCTTTCTTT. Protein: CASSPERAEAFF.

The J gene is TRBJ1-4, the V gene TRBV4-3, with D hard to call. The CDR3 contains 16 residues. Germline V gives CDR1 LGHNA, CDR2 YSLEER. Trimming took off 0 bases at V and 5 bases at J, with 13 bases between the two ends. CDR3 amino acids: CASSQDWRAGNEKLFF. Written as DNA, the CDR3 is TGCGCCAGCAGCCAAGATTGGAGGGCGGGGAATGAAAAACTGTTTTTT.